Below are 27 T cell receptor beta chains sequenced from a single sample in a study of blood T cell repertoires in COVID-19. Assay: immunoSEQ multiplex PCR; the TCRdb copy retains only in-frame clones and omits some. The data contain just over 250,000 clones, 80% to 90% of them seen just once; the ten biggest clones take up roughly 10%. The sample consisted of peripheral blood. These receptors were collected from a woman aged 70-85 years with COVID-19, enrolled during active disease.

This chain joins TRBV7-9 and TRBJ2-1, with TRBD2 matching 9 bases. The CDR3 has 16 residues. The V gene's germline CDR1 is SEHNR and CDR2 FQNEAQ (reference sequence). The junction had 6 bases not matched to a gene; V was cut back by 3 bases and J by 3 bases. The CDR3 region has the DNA TGTGCCAGCAGCTTCCCTCTAGCGGGACTCTACAATGAGCAGTTCTTC. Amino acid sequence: CASSFPLAGLYNEQFF.

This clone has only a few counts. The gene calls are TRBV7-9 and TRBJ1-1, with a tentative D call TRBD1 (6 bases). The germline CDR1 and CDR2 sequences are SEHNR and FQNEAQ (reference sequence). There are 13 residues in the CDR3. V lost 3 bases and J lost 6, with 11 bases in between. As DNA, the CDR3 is TGTGCCAGCAGCTTGGACTGGACAGCTGAAGCTTTCTTT. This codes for CASSLDWTAEAFF.

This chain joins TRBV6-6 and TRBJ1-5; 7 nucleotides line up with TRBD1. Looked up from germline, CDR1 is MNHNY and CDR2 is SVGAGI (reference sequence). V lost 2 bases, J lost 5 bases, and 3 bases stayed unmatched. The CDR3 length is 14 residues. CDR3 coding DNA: TGTGCCAGCAGTTACCGGGACAGAGATCAGCCCCAGCATTTT. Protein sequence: CASSYRDRDQPQHF.

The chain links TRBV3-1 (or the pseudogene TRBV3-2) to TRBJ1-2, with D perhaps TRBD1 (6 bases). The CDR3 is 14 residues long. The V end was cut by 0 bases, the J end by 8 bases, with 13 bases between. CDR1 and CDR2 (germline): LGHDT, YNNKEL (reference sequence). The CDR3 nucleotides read TGTGCCAGCAGCCAAGATGCCGGGGGGCGAGGCTACACCTTC. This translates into CASSQDAGGRGYTF.

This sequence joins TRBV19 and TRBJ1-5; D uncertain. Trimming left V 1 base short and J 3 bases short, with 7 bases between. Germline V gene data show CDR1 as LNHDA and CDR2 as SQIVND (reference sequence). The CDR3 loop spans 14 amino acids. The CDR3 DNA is TGTGCCAGTAGTATAGGAGGTAACAATCAGCCCCAGCATTTT. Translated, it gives CASSIGGNNQPQHF. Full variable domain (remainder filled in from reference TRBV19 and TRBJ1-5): DGGITQSPKYLFRKEGQNVTLSCEQNLNHDAMYWYRQDPGQGLRLIYYSQIVNDFQKGDIAEGYSVSREKKESFPLTVTSAQKNPTAFYLCASSIGGNNQPQHFGDGTRLSIL.

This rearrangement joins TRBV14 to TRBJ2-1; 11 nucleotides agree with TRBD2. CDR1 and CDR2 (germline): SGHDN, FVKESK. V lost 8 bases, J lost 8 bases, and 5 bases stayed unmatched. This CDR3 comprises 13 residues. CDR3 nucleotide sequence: TGTGCCAGCCAACTAGCGGGAGTCGATGAGCAGTTCTTC. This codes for CASQLAGVDEQFF.

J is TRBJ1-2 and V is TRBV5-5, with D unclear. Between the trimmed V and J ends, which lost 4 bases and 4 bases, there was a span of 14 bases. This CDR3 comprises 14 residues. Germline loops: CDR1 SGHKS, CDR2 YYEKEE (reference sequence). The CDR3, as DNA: TGTGCCAGCAGCACCCGACCGGGAGGCTATGGCTACACCTTC. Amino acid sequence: CASSTRPGGYGYTF.

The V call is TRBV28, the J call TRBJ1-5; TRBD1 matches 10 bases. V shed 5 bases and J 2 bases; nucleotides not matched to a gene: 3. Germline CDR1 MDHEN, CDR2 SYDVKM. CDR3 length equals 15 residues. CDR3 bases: TGTGCCAGCAGTAAGACAGGGGGCGGCAATCAGCCCCAGCATTTT. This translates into CASSKTGGGNQPQHF.

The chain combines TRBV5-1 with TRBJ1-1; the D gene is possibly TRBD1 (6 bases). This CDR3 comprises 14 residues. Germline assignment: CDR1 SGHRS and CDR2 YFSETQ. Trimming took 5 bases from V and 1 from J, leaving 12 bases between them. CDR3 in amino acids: CASRRLGGNTEAFF. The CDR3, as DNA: TGCGCCAGCAGACGTCTAGGGGGGAACACTGAAGCTTTCTTT. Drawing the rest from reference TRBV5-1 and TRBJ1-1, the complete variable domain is KAGVTQTPRYLIKTRGQQVTLSCSPISGHRSVSWYQQTPGQGLQFLFEYFSETQRNKGNFPGRFSGRQFSNSRSEMNVSTLELGDSALYLCASRRLGGNTEAFFGQGTRLTVV.

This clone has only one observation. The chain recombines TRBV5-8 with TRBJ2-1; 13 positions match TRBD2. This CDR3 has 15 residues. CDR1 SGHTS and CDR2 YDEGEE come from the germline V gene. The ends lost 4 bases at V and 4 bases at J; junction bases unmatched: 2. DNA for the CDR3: TGTGCCAGCAGCAAGGGACTAGCGGGATACAATGAGCAGTTCTTC. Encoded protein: CASSKGLAGYNEQFF. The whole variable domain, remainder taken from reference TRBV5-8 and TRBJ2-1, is EAGVTQSPTHLIKTRGQQATLRCSPISGHTSVYWYQQALGLGLQFLLWYDEGEERNRGNFPPRFSGRQFPNYSSELNVNALELEDSALYLCASSKGLAGYNEQFFGPGTRLTVL.

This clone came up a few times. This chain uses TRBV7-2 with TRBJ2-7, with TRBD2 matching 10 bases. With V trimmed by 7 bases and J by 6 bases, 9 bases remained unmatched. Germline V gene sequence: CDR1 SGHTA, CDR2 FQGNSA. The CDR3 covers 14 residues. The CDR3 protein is CASNDLAGVREQYF. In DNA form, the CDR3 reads TGTGCCAGCAACGACCTAGCGGGAGTTCGCGAGCAGTACTTC.

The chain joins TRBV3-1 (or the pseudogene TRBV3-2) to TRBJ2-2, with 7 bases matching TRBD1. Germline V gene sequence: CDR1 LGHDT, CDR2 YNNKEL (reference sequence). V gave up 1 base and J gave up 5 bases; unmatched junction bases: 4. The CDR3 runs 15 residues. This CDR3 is CASSQVNRGTGELFF. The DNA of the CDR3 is TGTGCCAGCAGCCAAGTAAACAGGGGAACCGGGGAGCTGTTTTTT.

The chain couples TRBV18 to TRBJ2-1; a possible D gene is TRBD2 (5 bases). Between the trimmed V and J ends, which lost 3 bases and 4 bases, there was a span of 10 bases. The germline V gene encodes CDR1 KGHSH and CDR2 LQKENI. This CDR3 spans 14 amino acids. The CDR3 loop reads CASSPAAGYNEQFF. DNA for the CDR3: TGTGCCAGCTCACCGGCTGCGGGTTACAATGAGCAGTTCTTC.

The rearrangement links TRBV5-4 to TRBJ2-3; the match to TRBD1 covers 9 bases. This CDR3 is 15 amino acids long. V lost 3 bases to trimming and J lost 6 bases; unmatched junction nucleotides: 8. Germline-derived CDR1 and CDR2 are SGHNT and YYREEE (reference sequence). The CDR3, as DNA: TGTGCCAGCAGCTCGCCGGGACAGGGAGGTGATACGCAGTATTTT. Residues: CASSSPGQGGDTQYF.

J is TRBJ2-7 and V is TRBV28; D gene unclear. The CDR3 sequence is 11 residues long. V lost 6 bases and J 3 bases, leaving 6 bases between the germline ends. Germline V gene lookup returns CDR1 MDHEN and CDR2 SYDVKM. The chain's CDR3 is CASRGFYEQYF. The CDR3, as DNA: TGTGCCAGCAGGGGCTTCTACGAGCAGTACTTC.

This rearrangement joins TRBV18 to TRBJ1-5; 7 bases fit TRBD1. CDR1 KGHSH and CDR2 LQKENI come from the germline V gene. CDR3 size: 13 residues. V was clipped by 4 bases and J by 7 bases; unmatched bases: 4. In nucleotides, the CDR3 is TGTGCCAGCTCACGGGACAGAAGGCAGCCCCAGCATTTT. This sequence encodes CASSRDRRQPQHF.

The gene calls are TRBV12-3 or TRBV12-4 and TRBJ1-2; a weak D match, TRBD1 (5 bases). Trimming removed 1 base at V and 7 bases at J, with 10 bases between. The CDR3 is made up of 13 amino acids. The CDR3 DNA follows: TGTGCCAGCAGTTTAGTGGCAGGGTCTGGCTACACCTTC. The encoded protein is CASSLVAGSGYTF.

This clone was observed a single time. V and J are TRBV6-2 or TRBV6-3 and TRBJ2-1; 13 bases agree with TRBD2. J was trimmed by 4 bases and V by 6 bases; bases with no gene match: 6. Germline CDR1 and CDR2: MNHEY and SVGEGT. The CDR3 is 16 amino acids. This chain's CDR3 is CASSDGLAGEYNEQFF. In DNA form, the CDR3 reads TGTGCCAGCAGCGACGGACTAGCGGGAGAATACAATGAGCAGTTCTTC.

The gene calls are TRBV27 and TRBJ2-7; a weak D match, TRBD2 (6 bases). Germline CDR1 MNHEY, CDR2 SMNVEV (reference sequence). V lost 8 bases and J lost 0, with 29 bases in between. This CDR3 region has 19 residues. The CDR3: CASHTLEGTLTTSSYEQYF. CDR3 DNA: TGTGCCAGCCATACCCTGGAGGGGACTCTTACTACGAGCTCCTACGAGCAGTACTTC.

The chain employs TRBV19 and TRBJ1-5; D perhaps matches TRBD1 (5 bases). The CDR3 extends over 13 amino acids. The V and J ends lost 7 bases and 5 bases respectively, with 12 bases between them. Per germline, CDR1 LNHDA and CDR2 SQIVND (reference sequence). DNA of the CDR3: TGTGCCAGTAATTTAGGGGATTATCAGCCCCAGCATTTT. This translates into CASNLGDYQPQHF.

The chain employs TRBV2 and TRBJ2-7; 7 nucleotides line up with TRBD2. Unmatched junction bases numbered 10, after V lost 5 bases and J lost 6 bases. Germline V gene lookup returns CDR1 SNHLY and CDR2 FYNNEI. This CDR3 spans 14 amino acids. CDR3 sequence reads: CASSQRGWEGEQYF. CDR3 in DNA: TGTGCCAGCAGTCAGCGGGGCTGGGAGGGCGAGCAGTACTTC.

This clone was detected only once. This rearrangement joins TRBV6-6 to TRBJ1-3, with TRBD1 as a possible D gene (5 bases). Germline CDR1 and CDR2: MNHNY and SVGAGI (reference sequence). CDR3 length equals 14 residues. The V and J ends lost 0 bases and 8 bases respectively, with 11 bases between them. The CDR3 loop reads CASSYSTRGDTIYF. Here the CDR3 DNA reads TGTGCCAGCAGTTACTCGACTAGGGGTGACACCATATATTTT.

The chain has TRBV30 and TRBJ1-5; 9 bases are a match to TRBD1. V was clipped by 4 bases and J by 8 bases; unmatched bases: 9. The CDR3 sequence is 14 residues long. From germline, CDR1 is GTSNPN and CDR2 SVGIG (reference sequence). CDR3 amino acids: CAWNSQGAREPQHF. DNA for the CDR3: TGTGCCTGGAATTCACAGGGGGCAAGGGAGCCCCAGCATTTT.

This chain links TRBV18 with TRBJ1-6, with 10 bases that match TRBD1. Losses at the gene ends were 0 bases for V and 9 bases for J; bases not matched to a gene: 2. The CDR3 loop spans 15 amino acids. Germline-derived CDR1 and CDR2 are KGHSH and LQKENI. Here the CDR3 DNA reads TGTGCCAGCTCACCACCGGGACAGGGGCTTTCACCCCTCCACTTT. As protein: CASSPPGQGLSPLHF.

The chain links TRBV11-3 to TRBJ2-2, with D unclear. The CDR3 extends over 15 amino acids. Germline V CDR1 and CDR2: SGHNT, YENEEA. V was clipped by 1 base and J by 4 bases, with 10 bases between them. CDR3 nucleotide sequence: TGTGCCAGCAGCTTAGTTAGATCGGGCACCGGGGAGCTGTTTTTT. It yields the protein CASSLVRSGTGELFF.

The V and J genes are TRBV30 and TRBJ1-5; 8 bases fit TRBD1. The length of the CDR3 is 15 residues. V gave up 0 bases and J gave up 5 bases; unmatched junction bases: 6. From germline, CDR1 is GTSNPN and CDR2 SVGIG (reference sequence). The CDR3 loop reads CAWSVSGTGYQPQHF. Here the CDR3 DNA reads TGTGCCTGGAGTGTCTCCGGGACAGGTTATCAGCCCCAGCATTTT.

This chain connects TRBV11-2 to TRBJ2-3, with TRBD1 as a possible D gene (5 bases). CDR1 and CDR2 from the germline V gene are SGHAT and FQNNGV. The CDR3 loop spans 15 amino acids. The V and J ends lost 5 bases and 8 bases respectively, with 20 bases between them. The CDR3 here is CASSQTGRAIGTQYF. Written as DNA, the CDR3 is TGTGCCAGCAGCCAAACCGGCAGGGCGATCGGTACGCAGTATTTT. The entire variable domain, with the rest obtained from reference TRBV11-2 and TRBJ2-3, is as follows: EAGVAQSPRYKIIEKRQSVAFWCNPISGHATLYWYQQILGQGPKLLIQFQNNGVVDDSQLPKDRFSAERLKGVDSTLKIQPAKLEDSAVYLCASSQTGRAIGTQYFGPGTRLTVL.